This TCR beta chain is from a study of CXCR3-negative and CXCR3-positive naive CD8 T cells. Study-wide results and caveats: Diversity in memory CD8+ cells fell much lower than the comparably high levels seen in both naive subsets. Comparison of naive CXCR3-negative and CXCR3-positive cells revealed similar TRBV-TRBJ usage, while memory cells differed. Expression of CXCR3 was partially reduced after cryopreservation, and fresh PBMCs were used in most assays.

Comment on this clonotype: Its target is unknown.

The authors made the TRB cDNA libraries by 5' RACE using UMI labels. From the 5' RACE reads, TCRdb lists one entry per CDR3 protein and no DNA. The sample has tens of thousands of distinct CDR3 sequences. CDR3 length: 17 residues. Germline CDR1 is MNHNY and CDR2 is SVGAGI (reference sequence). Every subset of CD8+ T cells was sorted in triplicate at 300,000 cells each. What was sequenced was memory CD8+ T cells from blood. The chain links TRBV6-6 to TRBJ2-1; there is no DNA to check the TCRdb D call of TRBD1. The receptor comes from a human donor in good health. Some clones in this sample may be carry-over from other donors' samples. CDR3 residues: CASSYTGGPERYDEQFF.